Listed below are T cell receptor beta chains from one sample, sequenced in a study of cytomegalovirus exposure and HLA in healthy donors. The table came from immunoSEQ multiplex PCR; TCRdb's copy has only in-frame clones and leaves some out. Of over 110,000 clones listed, around 78% are singletons. The sequenced material came from PBMCs. Source of these receptors: a woman aged 40-49 years in good health and CMV-seropositive. Both conserved end residues are part of each CDR3. A D gene is named only where the DNA matches it firmly. Clone sizes are given selectively: once, few, many, or a class where the clone is expanded.

TRBJ2-3 | TRBV9 | - | once | TGTGCCAGCAGCGTAAGTGTAGCTGGCGGGCGGGATACGCAGTATTTT | CASSVSVAGGRDTQYF
TRBJ1-5 | TRBV5-1 | - | - | TGCGCCAGCAGCCCTGACCCGGGACAAGATCAGCCCCAGCATTTT | CASSPDPGQDQPQHF
TRBJ2-1 | TRBV28 | TRBD2 | once | TGTGCCAGCAGTCCCGGACTAGCGGGAGGGTGGAATGAGCAGTTCTTC | CASSPGLAGGWNEQFF
TRBJ1-1 | TRBV18 | - | - | TGTGCCAGCTCTCAAAGGGGCGCTGAAGCTTTCTTT | CASSQRGAEAFF
TRBJ2-1 | TRBV20-1 | - | - | TGCAGTGCTAGACCAGATTATGAGCAGTTCTTC | CSARPDYEQFF
TRBJ2-5 | TRBV18 | - | - | TGTGCCAGCTCACCACCTGGATCCGGAGGTGGGGAGACCCAGTACTTC | CASSPPGSGGGETQYF
TRBJ2-5 | TRBV21-1 | - | - | TGTGCCAGCAGCAAAGTGCGGCAGACCCAAGAGACCCAGTACTTC | CASSKVRQTQETQYF
TRBJ2-7 | TRBV2 | - | few | TGTGCCAGCAGTGGGTCAGGCTACTCCTACGAGCAGTACTTC | CASSGSGYSYEQYF
TRBJ2-7 | TRBV6-1 | - | - | TGTGCCAGCAGTTTTGGACACCTGACCTCCTACGAGCAGTACTTC | CASSFGHLTSYEQYF
TRBJ1-2 | TRBV6-5 | TRBD1 | - | TGTGCCAGCAGTTATCGGACAGGGGGTAACTATGGCTACACCTTC | CASSYRTGGNYGYTF
TRBJ2-3 | TRBV5-6 | - | - | TGTGCCAGCAGACCAGGGACAGATACGCAGTATTTT | CASRPGTDTQYF
TRBJ2-7 | TRBV29-1 | - | - | - | CSVGGGTSGSVYF
TRBJ1-5 | TRBV6-6 | TRBD1 | - | TGTGCCAGCATCGATCGCCAGGGGGTGGTGGTTCAGCCCCAGCATTTT | CASIDRQGVVVQPQHF
TRBJ1-4 | TRBV6-1 | - | many | TGTGCCAGCAGTGAACCCAGGACTAATGAAAAACTGTTTTTT | CASSEPRTNEKLFF
TRBJ2-3 | TRBV5-1 | - | - | TGCGCCAGCAGCTTGGCAGGTTTTATCAGCACAGATACGCAGTATTTT | CASSLAGFISTDTQYF
TRBJ2-7 | TRBV7-8 | TRBD2 | - | TGTGCCAGCAGCCAATGGGGGATGACTAGCGGGAGGCAACGAGAGCAGTACTTC | CASSQWGMTSGRQREQYF
TRBJ1-1 | TRBV5-1 | TRBD1 | - | TGCGCCAGCAGCCTAGAACAGGGGCAGGCTTTCTTT | CASSLEQGQAFF
TRBJ2-1 | TRBV29-1 | - | - | TGCAGCGGTTCTGCGGTGAGCTCCTACAATGAGCAGTTCTTC | CSGSAVSSYNEQFF
TRBJ2-7 | TRBV7-9 | TRBD2 | - | TGTGCCAGCAGCCTCACTAGCGGTGCCTACGAGCAGTACTTC | CASSLTSGAYEQYF
TRBJ1-6 | TRBV27 | - | - | TGTGCCAGCAGCCAGTATAATTCACCCCTCCACTTT | CASSQYNSPLHF
TRBJ2-1 | TRBV7-3 | TRBD2 | - | TGTGCCAGCAGCTTAGGACTAGCGGGAGCTAGGCAGTTCTTC | CASSLGLAGARQFF
TRBJ2-7 | TRBV25-1 | - | - | TGTGCCAGCACCCCTGGGCAGGGTTCCTACGAGCAGTACTTC | CASTPGQGSYEQYF
TRBJ2-7 | TRBV7-2 | TRBD1 | - | TGTGCCAGCAGTTACACCGGGACAGAGAACTACGAGCAGTACTTC | CASSYTGTENYEQYF
TRBJ2-1 | TRBV18 | TRBD2 | - | TGTGCCAGCTCCAGGACTAGCGACTACAATGAGCAGTTCTTC | CASSRTSDYNEQFF
TRBJ2-2 | TRBV4-2 | TRBD1 | once | TGTGCCAGCAGCCACGGACAGGGAGGCACCGGGGAGCTGTTTTTT | CASSHGQGGTGELFF
TRBJ2-3 | TRBV6-6 | - | - | TGTGCCAGCAGTTACCAGGGCTCCCGCACAGATACGCAGTATTTT | CASSYQGSRTDTQYF
TRBJ2-7 | TRBV18 | - | - | TGTGCCAGCTCACCAAAACAGCTCTACGAGCAGTACTTC | CASSPKQLYEQYF
TRBJ2-7 | TRBV19 | - | - | TGTGCCAGTAGTGTAGGACAGAGCTCCTACGAGCAGTACTTC | CASSVGQSSYEQYF
TRBJ1-1 | TRBV19 | - | - | TGTGCCAGTAGTGAAAGGAGGTTGGACACTGAAGCTTTCTTT | CASSERRLDTEAFF
TRBJ1-5 | TRBV19 | TRBD1 | - | TGTGCCAGTAGCACGGGACAGCGGAATCAGCCCCAGCATTTT | CASSTGQRNQPQHF
TRBJ1-5 | TRBV6-5 | TRBD1 | - | TGTGCCAGCAGCAACGGGGGACAGGGGAGTCAGCCCCAGCATTTT | CASSNGGQGSQPQHF
TRBJ1-2 | TRBV28 | TRBD1 | - | TGTGCCAGCAGTTCCACAGGGGAAGAAGTCTATGGCTACACCTTC | CASSSTGEEVYGYTF
TRBJ2-5 | TRBV7-2 | - | - | TGTGCCAGCAGCTTAGCGCTGGCGGGAACGGTGACCCAGTACTTC | CASSLALAGTVTQYF
TRBJ2-6 | TRBV18 | - | once | TGTGCCAGCTCACCGGTTTACGGACAACTAAGCTCTGGGGCCAACGTCCTGACTTTC | CASSPVYGQLSSGANVLTF
TRBJ2-1 | TRBV11-2 | TRBD2 | - | TGTGCCAGCAGCTTATCCCTAGCGGGAGGTCATCCCCATGAGCAGTTCTTC | CASSLSLAGGHPHEQFF
TRBJ1-4 | TRBV15 | - | - | TGTGCCACCAGCAGAGATCCTTCGGGAGTTAATGAAAAACTGTTTTTT | CATSRDPSGVNEKLFF
TRBJ2-7 | TRBV5-6 | - | - | TGTGCCAGCAGCTCTTCCTACGAGCAGTACTTC | CASSSSYEQYF
TRBJ2-7 | TRBV29-1 | TRBD1 | - | TGCAGCGTTGAGAGGGGACAGGGAGCAATGAAGTACTTC | CSVERGQGAMKYF
TRBJ2-3 | TRBV10-3 | TRBD2 | - | TGTGCCACCAGGTCGGGGGGTAGCACAGATACGCAGTATTTT | CATRSGGSTDTQYF
TRBJ2-1 | TRBV2 | TRBD2 | once | TGTGCCAGCAATACGGGACTATATTACAATGAGCAGTTCTTC | CASNTGLYYNEQFF